These 14 T cell receptor beta chains share one sample of origin, sequenced in a study of beta chain features in type 1 diabetes. Sequencing targeted expressed TCRB transcripts, as all isolated RNA had been reverse transcribed. Libraries were prepared by immunoSEQ multiplex PCR; TCRdb keeps only in-frame clonotypes and omits some of them. Of 15,000 to 18,000 clones listed, around two fifths are singletons. The source material was stem cell memory CD4+ T cells from blood. These receptors were obtained from a woman aged 40 to 55 in good health.

This clone occurred once. V usage is TRBV27 and J usage is TRBJ1-2; 7 bases line up with TRBD1. CDR1 is MNHEY and CDR2 is SMNVEV in the germline V gene (reference sequence). The CDR3 length is 15 residues. V gave up 8 bases and J gave up 7 bases; unmatched junction bases: 16. CDR3 DNA: TGTGCCAGCCGATCCTACCGACAGGGTGCCTCTGGCTACACCTTC. Amino acid sequence: CASRSYRQGASGYTF.

This chain uses TRBV2 with TRBJ1-3, with a weak D call TRBD1 (6 bases). Trimming pared 5 bases from V and 3 bases from J, leaving 11 bases between. From germline, CDR1 is SNHLY and CDR2 FYNNEI. The CDR3 has 14 amino acids. The CDR3 loop is CASSFTGFGNTIYF. The CDR3, as DNA: TGTGCCAGCAGTTTTACAGGGTTTGGAAACACCATATATTTT.

The chain couples TRBV6-1 to TRBJ2-3; no definite D call. The CDR3 loop spans 14 amino acids. The ends were cut back, 4 bases at V and 0 bases at J, with 8 bases in the middle. Looked up from germline, CDR1 is MNHNS and CDR2 is SASEGT. CDR3 residues: CASSVQISTDTQYF. CDR3 bases: TGTGCCAGCAGTGTACAAATTAGCACAGATACGCAGTATTTT.

This chain connects TRBV5-1 to TRBJ1-1, with D hard to call. The germline gives CDR1 SGHRS, CDR2 YFSETQ. V shed 3 bases and J shed 4 bases, with 13 bases lying between them. CDR3 length equals 14 residues. DNA for the CDR3: TGCGCCAGCAGCTCGGGTGTGGAGGGCACTGAAGCTTTCTTT. As protein: CASSSGVEGTEAFF.

V usage is TRBV6-5 and J usage is TRBJ1-3; 7 bases fit TRBD1. In germline, CDR1 is MNHEY, CDR2 SVGAGI. The ends lost 6 bases at V and 0 bases at J; junction bases unmatched: 5. CDR3 length equals 15 residues. The CDR3 reads CASRATGSSGNTIYF. Here the CDR3 DNA reads TGTGCCAGCAGGGCGACAGGGAGCTCTGGAAACACCATATATTTT.

This chain uses TRBV6-5 with TRBJ2-3, with TRBD1 as a possible D gene (6 bases). This CDR3 is 13 amino acids long. V was pared by 7 bases and J by 4 bases, with 12 bases between. Germline CDR1 MNHEY, CDR2 SVGAGI. CDR3 sequence: CASTPGDPDTQYF. The CDR3, as DNA: TGTGCCAGCACCCCAGGGGACCCAGATACGCAGTATTTT.

This clone was counted a few times. CDR3 loop: CASSSRAGGRETQYF. As DNA, the CDR3 is TGCGCCAGCAGCTCCAGGGCGGGGGGGCGAGAGACCCAGTACTTC. The chain links TRBV5-1 to TRBJ2-5; 9 bases line up with TRBD2. The CDR3 contains 15 residues. Germline trimming cut 3 bases from V and 4 bases from J; bases unmatched to any gene: 7. Germline CDR1 reads SGHRS; CDR2 reads YFSETQ.

This rearrangement joins TRBV9 to TRBJ1-2; D call uncertain. The CDR3 is 15 amino acids. Germline CDR1 reads SGDLS; CDR2 reads YYNGEE. V was pared by 0 bases and J by 3 bases, with 12 bases between. The CDR3 sequence: CASSVVGGSDYGYTF. Here the CDR3 DNA reads TGTGCCAGCAGCGTAGTAGGAGGTAGCGACTATGGCTACACCTTC.

The sample holds a few counts of this clone. This sequence joins TRBV5-1 and TRBJ2-2; the D gene is possibly TRBD1 (5 bases). Trimming shortened V by 0 bases and J by 4 bases, and 10 bases separated the two germline ends. This CDR3 has 15 amino acids. Germline V gene sequence: CDR1 SGHRS, CDR2 YFSETQ. The CDR3 region has the DNA TGCGCCAGCAGCTTGGTGTGGGGCTCCACCGGGGAGCTGTTTTTT. Translated, it gives CASSLVWGSTGELFF.

This clone showed up just a few times. The gene calls are TRBV19 and TRBJ1-2; tentative D call: TRBD1 (6 bases). CDR1 LNHDA and CDR2 SQIVND come from the germline V gene (reference sequence). The CDR3 sequence is 14 residues long. V was pared by 2 bases and J by 7 bases, with 14 bases between. The CDR3 sequence: CASSISDSGGGYTF. The CDR3 DNA follows: TGTGCCAGTAGTATATCGGACAGCGGGGGTGGCTACACCTTC.

This sequence joins TRBV6-1 and TRBJ2-3; D is possibly TRBD2 (5 bases). The length of the CDR3 is 16 residues. V shed 0 bases and J shed 0 bases, with 10 bases lying between them. The germline CDR1 and CDR2 sequences are MNHNS and SASEGT. As DNA, the CDR3 is TGTGCCAGCAGTGAAGCAGGAGGACTTAGCACAGATACGCAGTATTTT. This gives the protein CASSEAGGLSTDTQYF.

V and J are TRBV7-9 and TRBJ2-2, with unresolved D. This CDR3 is 16 amino acids long. Trimming shortened V by 5 bases and J by 3 bases, and 16 bases separated the two germline ends. Per the germline V gene, CDR1 is SEHNR and CDR2 is FQNEAQ (reference sequence). The CDR3 loop reads CASSARRGQDTGELFF. The CDR3 bases are TGTGCCAGCAGCGCCCGGCGTGGGCAGGACACCGGGGAGCTGTTTTTT. The variable domain in full, with the rest retrieved from reference TRBV7-9 and TRBJ2-2, is DTGVSQNPRHKITKRGQNVTFRCDPISEHNRLYWYRQTLGQGPEFLTYFQNEAQLEKSRLLSDRFSAERPKGSFSTLEIQRTEQGDSAMYLCASSARRGQDTGELFFGEGSRLTVL.

A few counts support this clone. This sequence joins TRBV7-9 and TRBJ1-1; 7 bases are a match to TRBD1. V was clipped by 2 bases and J by 3 bases; unmatched bases: 6. CDR3 size: 15 residues. The germline CDR1 and CDR2 sequences are SEHNR and FQNEAQ (reference sequence). The CDR3 loop reads CASSLYRGWDTEAFF. The CDR3 bases are TGTGCCAGCAGCTTATACAGGGGATGGGACACTGAAGCTTTCTTT.

The rearrangement uses TRBV10-3 and TRBJ2-1; 10 bases map to TRBD1. J was trimmed by 6 bases and V by 10 bases; bases with no gene match: 9. This CDR3 region has 14 residues. The germline V gene encodes CDR1 ENHRY and CDR2 SYGVKD. CDR3: CASKRQGAINEQFF. CDR3 sequence (DNA): TGTGCCAGTAAAAGACAGGGGGCAATCAATGAGCAGTTCTTC.